This T cell receptor (beta chain) was retrieved from a study of blood T cell repertoires in COVID-19. Study in general: PBMCs, B-cell-depleted T cells, or T cells provided the cDNA or gDNA that made up the material.

Clones were sequenced by immunoSEQ multiplex PCR, and TCRdb holds only the in-frame ones, with some missing. The data contain 120,000 to 150,000 clones, around 87% of them singletons. This receptor was identified in a man younger than 30 with COVID-19, enrolled during active disease. The source material was peripheral blood.

This CDR3 reads CASSSNPGDSRGEQYF. The CDR3 nucleotides are TGTGCCAGCAGTTCAAACCCTGGGGACTCCCGCGGGGAGCAGTACTTC. The rearrangement joins TRBV28 to TRBJ2-7; a weak D match, TRBD2 (6 bases). Trimming took 4 bases from V and 7 from J, leaving 23 bases between them. The CDR3 length is 16 residues. CDR1 is MDHEN and CDR2 is SYDVKM in the germline V gene. Full variable domain (remainder filled in from reference TRBV28 and TRBJ2-7): DVKVTQSSRYLVKRTGEKVFLECVQDMDHENMFWYRQDPGLGLRLIYFSYDVKMKEKGDIPEGYSVSREKKERFSLILESASTNQTSMYLCASSSNPGDSRGEQYFGPGTRLTVT.